The 18 T cell receptor beta chains given below trace back to one sample, sequenced in a study of shared clonotypes between healthy human individuals. Libraries were prepared by immunoSEQ multiplex PCR; TCRdb keeps only in-frame clonotypes and omits some of them. This table has hundreds of thousands of clones, just over 90% appearing once. Naive CD8 cells were CD45RO-negative, positively selected for CCR7, excluding terminally differentiated effector memory CD45RA+ cells. Sequences were obtained from naive CD8+ T cells sorted from blood. The receptors here all came from a man under 40 in good health.

V and J are TRBV27 and TRBJ2-2; no reliable D call. Germline V gene lookup returns CDR1 MNHEY and CDR2 SMNVEV (reference sequence). Trimming cost V 5 bases and J 1 base, with 8 bases left between them. This CDR3 comprises 14 residues. The chain's CDR3 is CASSIGMNTGELFF. The CDR3 DNA reads as TGTGCCAGCAGTATAGGAATGAACACCGGGGAGCTGTTTTTT.

V is TRBV6-5 and J is TRBJ1-2, with D possibly TRBD1 on 5 matching bases. The CDR3 sequence is 14 residues long. CDR1 and CDR2 from the germline V gene are MNHEY and SVGAGI. V lost 2 bases and J 5 bases, leaving 12 bases between the germline ends. The CDR3 reads CASSYTGTHYGYTF. In nucleotides, the CDR3 is TGTGCCAGCAGTTACACCGGGACCCATTATGGCTACACCTTC.

The rearrangement links TRBV29-1 to TRBJ2-7, with TRBD2 as a possible D gene (6 bases). Germline lookup yields CDR1 SQVTM and CDR2 ANQGSEA. V lost 3 bases and J lost 2, with 11 bases in between. CDR3 length: 13 amino acids. The CDR3 bases are TGCAGCGTTGAGGGGACTGTACCCTACGAGCAGTACTTC. Its translation: CSVEGTVPYEQYF.

The rearrangement uses TRBV29-1 and TRBJ2-2; D is unclear. V was cut by 5 bases and J by 0 bases, with 10 bases left in between. The CDR3 length is 14 residues. Germline CDR1 SQVTM, CDR2 ANQGSEA. The chain's CDR3 is CSVSPASNTGELFF. The CDR3 DNA follows: TGCAGCGTTTCGCCAGCCTCGAACACCGGGGAGCTGTTTTTT.

The gene calls are TRBV7-2 and TRBJ1-1; 9 positions match TRBD1. CDR3 length equals 14 residues. From germline, CDR1 is SGHTA and CDR2 FQGNSA. Trimming removed 4 bases from V and 4 bases from J; junction bases left unmatched: 4. The CDR3 region has the DNA TGTGCCAGCAGCTCTCGGGACAGGGTCACTGAAGCTTTCTTT. Translating gives CASSSRDRVTEAFF.

This sequence joins TRBV19 and TRBJ1-2; no firm D call. This CDR3 has 14 residues. V was clipped by 3 bases and J by 8 bases, with 16 bases between them. Germline CDR1 reads LNHDA; CDR2 reads SQIVND (reference sequence). The CDR3 coding sequence is TGTGCCAGTAGTATGTCAGGTGGCACGGGAGGCTACACCTTC. As protein: CASSMSGGTGGYTF.

The chain recombines TRBV6-5 with TRBJ2-1; no clear D. V lost 0 bases and J lost 4, with 7 bases in between. The V gene's germline CDR1 is MNHEY and CDR2 SVGAGI. CDR3 length: 14 amino acids. This chain's CDR3 is CASSYSRSYNEQFF. The CDR3 nucleotides read TGTGCCAGCAGTTACTCTCGGAGTTACAATGAGCAGTTCTTC.

This clone was detected a few times. Other DNA sequences in this sample translate to the same CDR3. The chain has TRBV27 and TRBJ1-2; perhaps TRBD1 as D (6 bases). The CDR3 sequence is 13 residues long. The germline V gene has CDR1 MNHEY and CDR2 SMNVEV (reference sequence). V lost 3 bases and J 2 bases, leaving 7 bases between the germline ends. This chain's CDR3 is CASSFQGNYGYTF. The CDR3 region has the DNA TGTGCCAGCAGTTTTCAGGGGAACTATGGCTACACCTTC.

There are a few counts of this clone. This rearrangement joins TRBV9 to TRBJ2-7, with 8 bases lining up with TRBD2. The CDR3 runs 15 residues. Per germline, CDR1 SGDLS and CDR2 YYNGEE. After removal of 0 bases from V and 2 bases from J, the junction contained 4 bases not matched to a gene. In nucleotides, the CDR3 is TGTGCCAGCAGCGTAGCAAGCGGGAGTACCTACGAGCAGTACTTC. It codes for CASSVASGSTYEQYF.

On this clone itself: This sample also contains other DNA sequences that code for the same CDR3. The chain uses TRBV10-3 and TRBJ2-7; D gene unclear. Germline loops: CDR1 ENHRY, CDR2 SYGVKD. V was cut by 0 bases and J by 4 bases, with 4 bases left in between. This CDR3 comprises 12 residues. The CDR3 here is CAISESSYEQYF. CDR3 coding DNA: TGTGCCATCAGTGAGTCATCTTACGAGCAGTACTTC.

The chain has TRBV27 and TRBJ2-3; the D gene could be TRBD1 or TRBD2 (5 bases each). Germline V gives CDR1 MNHEY, CDR2 SMNVEV (reference sequence). This CDR3 region has 14 residues. V lost 5 bases to trimming and J lost 0 bases, with 9 bases between them. The CDR3 is CASSRDRSTDTQYF. DNA for the CDR3: TGTGCCAGCAGTCGGGACCGTAGCACAGATACGCAGTATTTT.

The chain carries TRBV29-1 and TRBJ2-3; 8 nucleotides agree with TRBD1. There are 15 residues in the CDR3. The J segment lost 6 bases and the V segment lost 3 bases, leaving 11 bases of the junction unmatched. The germline V gene encodes CDR1 SQVTM and CDR2 ANQGSEA. CDR3 DNA sequence: TGCAGCGTTGAGATCTGGACAGGGTTCACCGATACGCAGTATTTT. Translation gives CSVEIWTGFTDTQYF.

The chain is built from TRBV10-2 and TRBJ2-1; a possible D gene is TRBD2 (6 bases). The V gene lost 9 bases and the J gene lost 3 bases, with 12 bases spanning the gap. Germline CDR1 WSHSY, CDR2 SAAADI. The CDR3 sequence is 13 residues long. The CDR3 is CASFGSNYNEQFF. CDR3 DNA: TGCGCCAGTTTCGGGAGTAACTACAATGAGCAGTTCTTC.

The rearrangement uses TRBV15 and TRBJ2-3; D may be TRBD2 (5 bases). CDR1 is LNHNV, CDR2 YYDKDF, per germline (reference sequence). V lost 0 bases to trimming and J lost 0 bases, with 10 bases between them. This CDR3 is 16 amino acids long. The CDR3 sequence is CATSRDEAGSTDTQYF. As DNA, the CDR3 is TGTGCCACCAGCAGAGATGAGGCGGGTAGCACAGATACGCAGTATTTT.

This chain links TRBV13 with TRBJ2-3; D possibly corresponds to TRBD2 (6 bases). Looked up from germline, CDR1 is PRHDT and CDR2 is FYEKMQ (reference sequence). Trimming shortened V by 2 bases and J by 4 bases, and 13 bases separated the two germline ends. CDR3 length: 15 amino acids. The CDR3 coding sequence is TGTGCCAGCAGCTTACGACTAGGAGGATCAGATACGCAGTATTTT. Its translation is CASSLRLGGSDTQYF.

V is TRBV5-4 and J is TRBJ2-5; D not resolved. Trimming shortened V by 4 bases and J by 0 bases, and 16 bases separated the two germline ends. The CDR3 loop spans 16 amino acids. Germline V gene sequence: CDR1 SGHNT, CDR2 YYREEE (reference sequence). The CDR3 protein is CASSRPSDGDQETQYF. Written as DNA, the CDR3 is TGTGCCAGCAGCCGCCCCTCGGACGGAGACCAAGAGACCCAGTACTTC. Combining the CDR3 with reference TRBV5-4 and TRBJ2-5 gives the whole variable domain ETGVTQSPTHLIKTRGQQVTLRCSSQSGHNTVSWYQQALGQGPQFIFQYYREEENGRGNFPPRFSGLQFPNYSSELNVNALELDDSALYLCASSRPSDGDQETQYFGPGTRLLVL.

J is TRBJ2-7 and V is TRBV7-9, with 10 bases matching TRBD2. The CDR3 runs 16 residues. Germline V CDR1 and CDR2: SEHNR, FQNEAQ (reference sequence). Unmatched junction bases numbered 7, after V lost 2 bases and J lost 3 bases. The CDR3, as DNA: TGTGCCAGCAGCTTACCAAGGGGACTAGCGCACTACGAGCAGTACTTC. This codes for CASSLPRGLAHYEQYF.

CDR3 protein: CAITPEGNTDTQYF. The DNA for the CDR3 is TGTGCCATCACCCCAGAGGGAAACACAGATACGCAGTATTTT. The V call is TRBV10-3, the J call TRBJ2-3; perhaps TRBD2 as D (5 bases). This CDR3 spans 14 amino acids. V was shortened by 7 bases and J by 2 bases, with 13 bases between the two germline ends. Germline CDR1 and CDR2: ENHRY and SYGVKD.